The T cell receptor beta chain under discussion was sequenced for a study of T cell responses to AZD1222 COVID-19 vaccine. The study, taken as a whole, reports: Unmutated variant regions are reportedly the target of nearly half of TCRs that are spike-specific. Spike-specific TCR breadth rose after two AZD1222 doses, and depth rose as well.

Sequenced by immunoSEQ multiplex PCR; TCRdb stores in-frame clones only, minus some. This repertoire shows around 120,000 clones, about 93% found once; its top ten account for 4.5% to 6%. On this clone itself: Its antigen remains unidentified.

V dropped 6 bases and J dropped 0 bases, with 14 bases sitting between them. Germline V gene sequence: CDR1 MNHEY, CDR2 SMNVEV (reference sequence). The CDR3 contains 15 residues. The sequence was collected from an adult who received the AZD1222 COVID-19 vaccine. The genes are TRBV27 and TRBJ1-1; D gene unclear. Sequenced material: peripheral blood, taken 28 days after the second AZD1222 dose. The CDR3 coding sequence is TGTGCCAGCAGATTCGAAAGAAATCTGAACACTGAAGCTTTCTTT. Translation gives CASRFERNLNTEAFF.